Listed below are T cell receptor beta chains from one sample, sequenced in a study of OX40 agonist ivuxolimab in advanced cancers. Profiled with immunoSEQ multiplex PCR; TCRdb holds only in-frame clones, not every one. Among some 16,000 clones listed, 65% to 90% were seen once. Source: CD4+ or CD8+ T cells sorted from blood, taken in a trial of the OX40 agonist ivuxolimab. Receptors originate from an adult with an advanced solid tumor such as melanoma, head and neck, liver or kidney cancer. Both conserved end residues are part of each CDR3. The D gene is left open where the match is weak. Rows may omit the clone size; those that give it use once, few, many or a size class.

j_gene | d_gene | v_gene | abundance | CDR3nt | CDR3aa
TRBJ1-1 | - | TRBV5-1 | - | TGCGCCAGCAGCTTGTTTGGGACATCGAACACTGAAGCTTTCTTT | CASSLFGTSNTEAFF
TRBJ2-2 | - | TRBV4-3 | - | TGCGCCAGCAGCCAAGTAGGTCGAAGGAACACCGGGGAGCTGTTTTTT | CASSQVGRRNTGELFF
TRBJ2-5 | - | TRBV5-6 | - | TGTGCCAGCAGCAATGACCGTGAGACCCAGTACTTC | CASSNDRETQYF
TRBJ2-5 | - | TRBV18 | - | TGTGCCAGCTCACCTCCGTACGGACAAGAGACCCAGTACTTC | CASSPPYGQETQYF
TRBJ2-2 | TRBD2 | TRBV7-3 | few | TGTGCCAGCAGCTCGACTAGCGGGAGCAATCCGGCCGGGGAGCTGTTTTTT | CASSSTSGSNPAGELFF
TRBJ2-3 | TRBD2 | TRBV10-3 | - | TGTGCCGTCGGACTAGCGGAGAGCACAGATACGCAGTATTTT | CAVGLAESTDTQYF
TRBJ2-2 | - | TRBV6-6 | - | TGTGCCAGCAGTAAGGGGCGCAACGGGGAGCTGTTTTTT | CASSKGRNGELFF
TRBJ2-5 | - | TRBV14 | - | TGTGCCAGCAGCCTCTGGGGGGCGCATGGAGAGACCCAGTACTTC | CASSLWGAHGETQYF
TRBJ1-1 | - | TRBV4-3 | - | TGCGCCAGCAGCCAAGGATTAGCTCGGTTGGGGGCAGGGAACACTGAAGCTTTCTTT | CASSQGLARLGAGNTEAFF
TRBJ2-7 | TRBD2 | TRBV25-1 | - | TGTGCCACCGGGAGGGAACGGTCCTCCGAGCAGTACTTC | CATGRERSSEQYF
TRBJ2-2 | TRBD1 | TRBV27 | - | TGTGCCAGCAGTTTATCGTGGGGACAGGGCGGCGGCGGGGAGCTGTTTTTT | CASSLSWGQGGGGELFF
TRBJ2-7 | TRBD2 | TRBV7-9 | - | TGTGCCAGCAGCTTAGATCGGGGACTAGCGGGGGAAACCTACGAGCAGTACTTC | CASSLDRGLAGETYEQYF
TRBJ2-7 | TRBD2 | TRBV15 | - | TGTGCCACCAGCAGAGATCGGCCGGGACTAGGCAACGAGCAGTACTTC | CATSRDRPGLGNEQYF
TRBJ2-1 | TRBD2 | TRBV9 | once | TGTGCCAGCAGCCATGGACTAGAGGGTTACAATGAGCAGTTCTTC | CASSHGLEGYNEQFF
TRBJ2-3 | TRBD2 | TRBV28 | - | TGTGCCAGCAGTTTATTGACTAGCGGGAGCGTCACAGATACGCAGTATTTT | CASSLLTSGSVTDTQYF
TRBJ1-5 | - | TRBV7-8 | - | TGTGCCAGCAGCTTCCGCTCCGGGCAGCCCCAGCATTTT | CASSFRSGQPQHF